The next 13 T cell receptor beta chains were all read from a single sample in a study of blood T cell repertoires in COVID-19. TCRdb's copy holds only in-frame clones and misses some; the assay was immunoSEQ multiplex PCR. Here the sample spans a few hundred thousand clones, more than 85% being singletons. Sequenced: peripheral blood. These receptors all stem from a woman aged 45-59 years with COVID-19, enrolled during active disease.

Written as DNA, the CDR3 is TGTGCCAGCAACCAGGACAGGGGGCTTCGATATGGCTACACCTTC. As protein: CASNQDRGLRYGYTF. The V call is TRBV28, the J call TRBJ1-2; 11 positions match TRBD1. V shed 7 bases, J shed 5 bases, and the junction held 9 bases outside the gene matches. The CDR3 runs 15 residues. Per the germline V gene, CDR1 is MDHEN and CDR2 is SYDVKM.

The chain joins TRBV10-3 to TRBJ2-2, with a weak D call TRBD2 (6 bases). The V end lost 9 bases, the J end lost 0 bases, and 8 bases lay between the germline ends. Germline V lookup: CDR1 ENHRY, CDR2 SYGVKD. The CDR3 runs to 13 residues. The chain's CDR3 is CAIGLTNTGELFF. CDR3 bases: TGTGCCATTGGACTAACGAACACCGGGGAGCTGTTTTTT.

This clone was detected only a few times. The chain couples TRBV7-2 to TRBJ1-5; perhaps TRBD1 as D (5 bases). The CDR3 is made up of 16 amino acids. The ends were cut back, 5 bases at V and 5 bases at J, with 19 bases in the middle. CDR1 and CDR2 from the germline V gene are SGHTA and FQGNSA. CDR3 loop: CASSPEGVDRHQPQHF. The CDR3 DNA reads TGTGCCAGCAGCCCGGAAGGGGTAGACCGGCATCAGCCCCAGCATTTT.

This clone has only a few counts. This CDR3 is CASSEDRLGAEAFF. CDR3 DNA: TGTGCCAGCAGCGAAGACAGGTTGGGAGCTGAAGCTTTCTTT. The chain uses TRBV13 and TRBJ1-1; a possible D gene is TRBD1 (6 bases). Trimming took off 5 bases at V and 6 bases at J, with 16 bases between the two ends. This CDR3 comprises 14 residues. The germline V gene encodes CDR1 PRHDT and CDR2 FYEKMQ (reference sequence).

The genes are TRBV30 and TRBJ2-2; TRBD1 agrees at 7 bases. The CDR3 loop spans 11 amino acids. V lost 5 bases to trimming and J lost 9 bases; unmatched junction nucleotides: 3. In germline, CDR1 is GTSNPN, CDR2 SVGIG (reference sequence). As DNA, the CDR3 is TGTGCCTGGGAAGGGGGCCGGGAGCTGTTTTTT. This translates into CAWEGGRELFF.

The chain couples TRBV6-5 to TRBJ1-1; D remains unclear. This CDR3 region has 14 residues. The V end lost 4 bases, the J end lost 0 bases, and 9 bases lay between the germline ends. CDR1 and CDR2 from the germline V gene are MNHEY and SVGAGI. DNA of the CDR3: TGTGCCAGCAGTTCCCGGGAGATGAACACTGAAGCTTTCTTT. It is translated as CASSSREMNTEAFF.

The V call is TRBV20-1, the J call TRBJ2-1; D possibly corresponds to TRBD1 (6 bases). V lost 3 bases and J 4 bases, leaving 19 bases between the germline ends. The CDR3 loop spans 16 amino acids. Germline lookup yields CDR1 DFQATT and CDR2 SNEGSKA (reference sequence). The CDR3 coding sequence is TGCAGTGCTAGTGAAGCCAAAACAGGGATTTACAATGAGCAGTTCTTC. Translating gives CSASEAKTGIYNEQFF.

This clone was observed a single time. The chain carries TRBV7-2 and TRBJ2-3, with 11 bases lining up with TRBD2. With 2 bases clipped from V and 2 bases from J, the junction kept 6 bases outside the gene matches. Germline lookup yields CDR1 SGHTA and CDR2 FQGNSA. The CDR3 has 17 amino acids. CDR3 amino acids: CASSLFLAGGPTDTQYF. The DNA for the CDR3 is TGTGCCAGCAGCTTATTTCTAGCGGGGGGCCCCACAGATACGCAGTATTTT. Combining the CDR3 with reference TRBV7-2 and TRBJ2-3 gives the whole variable domain GAGVSQSPSNKVTEKGKDVELRCDPISGHTALYWYRQSLGQGLEFLIYFQGNSAPDKSGLPSDRFSAERTGGSVSTLTIQRTQQEDSAVYLCASSLFLAGGPTDTQYFGPGTRLTVL.

CDR3 protein: CASSTGQGLDTQYF. The CDR3 DNA is TGCGCCAGCAGCACCGGACAGGGCCTAGATACGCAGTATTTT. The J gene is TRBJ2-3, the V gene TRBV5-1; 8 positions agree with TRBD1. The CDR3 is 14 residues long. Germline CDR1 and CDR2: SGHRS and YFSETQ. V gave up 4 bases and J gave up 5 bases; unmatched junction bases: 6.

The chain uses TRBV3-1 (or the pseudogene TRBV3-2) and TRBJ2-7; TRBD2 matches 15 bases. Trimming at V came to 5 bases and at J to 1 base, leaving 15 bases not matched to a gene. The V gene's germline CDR1 is LGHDT and CDR2 YNNKEL (reference sequence). This CDR3 region has 20 residues. Here the CDR3 reads CASSTRKGLAGGLKSYEQYF. In DNA form, the CDR3 reads TGTGCCAGCAGCACACGAAAGGGACTAGCGGGGGGACTTAAGTCCTACGAGCAGTACTTC.

J is TRBJ2-1 and V is TRBV30; 7 nucleotides align to TRBD1. The CDR3 spans 19 residues. V was pared by 1 base and J by 2 bases, with 17 bases of the junction left unmatched. Germline loops: CDR1 GTSNPN, CDR2 SVGIG (reference sequence). In DNA, the CDR3 is TGTGCCTGGAGTGAGCGGCGCTCTAATACAGGGGCCCCCTACAATGAGCAGTTCTTC. As protein: CAWSERRSNTGAPYNEQFF.

This clone was found once. The rearrangement links TRBV6-5 to TRBJ2-1; TRBD2 matches 8 bases. CDR3 length equals 14 residues. The germline V gene has CDR1 MNHEY and CDR2 SVGAGI. J was trimmed by 9 bases and V by 8 bases; bases with no gene match: 12. DNA of the CDR3: TGTGCCAGCTCAGCGGGGGCCCCCCGTAGTGAGCAGTTCTTC. This translates into CASSAGAPRSEQFF.

This clone was observed a single time. This sequence joins TRBV5-1 and TRBJ2-2; 7 positions agree with TRBD2. The CDR3 runs 15 residues. Germline V gene lookup returns CDR1 SGHRS and CDR2 YFSETQ. After removal of 0 bases from V and 5 bases from J, the junction contained 4 bases not matched to a gene. The CDR3 DNA is TGCGCCAGCAGCTTGGGAGGCGGGGGAACCGGGGAGCTGTTTTTT. Translated, it gives CASSLGGGGTGELFF.